This T cell receptor (beta chain) emerged from a study of T-cell memory formation after mild COVID-19. TCRdb redid the calling of the 5' RACE reads with MiXCR, one entry per CDR3 protein. Among under 700,000 distinct CDR3 sequences listed, roughly 20% were seen once. Study-level results: From day 15 to 85, contracting clones were balanced between CD4 and CD8, whereas later expanders leaned toward CD4+.

In regard to this clonotype: Its antigen remains unidentified.

Germline CDR1 SQVTM, CDR2 ANQGSEA. V dropped 4 bases and J dropped 2 bases, with 10 bases sitting between them. The CDR3 consists of 13 residues. The origin of this receptor is an adult woman who had mild COVID-19 (a few samples of this study predate the infection). Cell type and time point are not known. This sequence joins TRBV29-1 and TRBJ2-3; D uncertain. Sequencing used PBMCs or a T cell subset sorted from them (not recorded which). CDR3 residues: CSVGGVVTDTQYF. CDR3 in DNA: TGCAGCGTTGGTGGGGTAGTCACAGATACGCAGTATTTT.